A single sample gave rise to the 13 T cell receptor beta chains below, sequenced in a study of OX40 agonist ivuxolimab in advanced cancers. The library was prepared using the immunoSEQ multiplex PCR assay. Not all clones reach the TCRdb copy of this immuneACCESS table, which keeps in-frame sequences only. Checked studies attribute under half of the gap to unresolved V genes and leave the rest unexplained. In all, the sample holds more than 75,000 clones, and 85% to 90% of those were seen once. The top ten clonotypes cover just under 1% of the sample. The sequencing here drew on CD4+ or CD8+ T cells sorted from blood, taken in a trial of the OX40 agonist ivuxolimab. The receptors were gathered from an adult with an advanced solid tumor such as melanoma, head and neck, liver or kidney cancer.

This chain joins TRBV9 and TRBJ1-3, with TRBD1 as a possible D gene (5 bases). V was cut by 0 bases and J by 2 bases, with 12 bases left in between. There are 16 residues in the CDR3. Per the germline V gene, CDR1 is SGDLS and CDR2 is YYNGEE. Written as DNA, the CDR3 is TGTGCCAGCAGCGTAGAGGGCGGGGGTCCTGGAAACACCATATATTTT. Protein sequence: CASSVEGGGPGNTIYF.

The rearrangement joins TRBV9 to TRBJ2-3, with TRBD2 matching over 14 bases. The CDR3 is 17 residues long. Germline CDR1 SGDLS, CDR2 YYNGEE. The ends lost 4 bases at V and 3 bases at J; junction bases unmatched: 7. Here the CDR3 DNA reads TGTGCCAGCAGCCCCCTGGGACTAGCGGGAGCTACAGATACGCAGTATTTT. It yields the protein CASSPLGLAGATDTQYF.

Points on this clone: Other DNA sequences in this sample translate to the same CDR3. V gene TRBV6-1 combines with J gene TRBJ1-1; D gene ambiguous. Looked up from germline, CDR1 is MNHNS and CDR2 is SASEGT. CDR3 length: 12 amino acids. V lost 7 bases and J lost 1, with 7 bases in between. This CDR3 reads CASTRQNTEAFF. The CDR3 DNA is TGTGCCAGCACCCGACAGAACACTGAAGCTTTCTTT.

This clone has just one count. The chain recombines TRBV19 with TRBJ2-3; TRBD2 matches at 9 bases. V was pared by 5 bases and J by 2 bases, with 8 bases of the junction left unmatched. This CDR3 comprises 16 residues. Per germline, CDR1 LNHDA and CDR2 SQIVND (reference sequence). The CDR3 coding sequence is TGTGCCAGTAGTCCAAGACTAGCGGAAAACACAGATACGCAGTATTTT. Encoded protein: CASSPRLAENTDTQYF.

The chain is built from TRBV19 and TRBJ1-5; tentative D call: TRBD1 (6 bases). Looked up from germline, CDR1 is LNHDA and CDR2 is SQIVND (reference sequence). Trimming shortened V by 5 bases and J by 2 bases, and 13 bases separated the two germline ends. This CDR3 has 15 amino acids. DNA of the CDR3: TGTGCCAGTAGTCTTGAGGGGGGCGGCAATCAGCCCCAGCATTTT. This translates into CASSLEGGGNQPQHF.

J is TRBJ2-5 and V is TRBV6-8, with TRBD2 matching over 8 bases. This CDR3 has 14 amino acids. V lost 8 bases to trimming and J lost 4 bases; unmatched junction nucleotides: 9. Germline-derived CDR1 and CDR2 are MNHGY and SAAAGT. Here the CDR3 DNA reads TGTGCCAGCCCCCCCCCGGGAGGGGGAGAGACCCAGTACTTC. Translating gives CASPPPGGGETQYF.

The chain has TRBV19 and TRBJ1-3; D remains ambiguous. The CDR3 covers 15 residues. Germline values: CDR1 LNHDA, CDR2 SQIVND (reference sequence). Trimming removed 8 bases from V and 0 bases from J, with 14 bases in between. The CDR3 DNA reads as TGTGCCAGTCTCTCGGGCTTGGGCTCTGGAAACACCATATATTTT. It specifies CASLSGLGSGNTIYF.

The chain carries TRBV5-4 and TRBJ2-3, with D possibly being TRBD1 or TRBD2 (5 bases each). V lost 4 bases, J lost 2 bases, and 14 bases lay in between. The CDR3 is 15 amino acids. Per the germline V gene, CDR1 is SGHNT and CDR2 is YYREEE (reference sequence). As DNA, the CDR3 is TGTGCCAGCAGCCCCTGGGACCGGACCACAGATACGCAGTATTTT. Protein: CASSPWDRTTDTQYF. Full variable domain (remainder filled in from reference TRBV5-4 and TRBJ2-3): ETGVTQSPTHLIKTRGQQVTLRCSSQSGHNTVSWYQQALGQGPQFIFQYYREEENGRGNFPPRFSGLQFPNYSSELNVNALELDDSALYLCASSPWDRTTDTQYFGPGTRLTVL.

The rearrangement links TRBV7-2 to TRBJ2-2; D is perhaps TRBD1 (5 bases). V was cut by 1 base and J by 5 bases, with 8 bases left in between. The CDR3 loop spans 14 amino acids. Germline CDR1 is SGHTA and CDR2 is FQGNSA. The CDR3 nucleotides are TGTGCCAGCAGCTTAGGTGGGGCAACCGGGGAGCTGTTTTTT. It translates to CASSLGGATGELFF.

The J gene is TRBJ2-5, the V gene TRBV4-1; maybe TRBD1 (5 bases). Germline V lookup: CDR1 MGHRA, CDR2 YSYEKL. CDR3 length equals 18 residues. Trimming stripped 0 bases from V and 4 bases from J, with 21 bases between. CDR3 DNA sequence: TGCGCCAGCAGCCAAGATAGTCCCTTTGGGCAGGGATCAGAGACCCAGTACTTC. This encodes CASSQDSPFGQGSETQYF.

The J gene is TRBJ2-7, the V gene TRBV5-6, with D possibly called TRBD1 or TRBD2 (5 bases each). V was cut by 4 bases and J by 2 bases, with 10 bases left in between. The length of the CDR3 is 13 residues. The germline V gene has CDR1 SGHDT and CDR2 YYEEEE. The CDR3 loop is CASSPGPTYEQYF. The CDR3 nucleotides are TGTGCCAGCAGCCCGGGACCGACCTACGAGCAGTACTTC.

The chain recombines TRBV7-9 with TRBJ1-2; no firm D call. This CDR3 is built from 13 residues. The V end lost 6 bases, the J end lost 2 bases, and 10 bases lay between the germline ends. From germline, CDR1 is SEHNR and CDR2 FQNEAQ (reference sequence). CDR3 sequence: CASRRTDNYGYTF. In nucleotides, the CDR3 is TGTGCCAGCAGGAGGACGGACAACTATGGCTACACCTTC.

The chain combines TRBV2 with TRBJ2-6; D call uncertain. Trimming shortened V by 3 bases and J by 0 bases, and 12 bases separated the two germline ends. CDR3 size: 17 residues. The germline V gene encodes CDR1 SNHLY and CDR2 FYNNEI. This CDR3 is CASSEIGAASGANVLTF. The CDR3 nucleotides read TGTGCCAGCAGTGAGATAGGCGCGGCCTCTGGGGCCAACGTCCTGACTTTC.